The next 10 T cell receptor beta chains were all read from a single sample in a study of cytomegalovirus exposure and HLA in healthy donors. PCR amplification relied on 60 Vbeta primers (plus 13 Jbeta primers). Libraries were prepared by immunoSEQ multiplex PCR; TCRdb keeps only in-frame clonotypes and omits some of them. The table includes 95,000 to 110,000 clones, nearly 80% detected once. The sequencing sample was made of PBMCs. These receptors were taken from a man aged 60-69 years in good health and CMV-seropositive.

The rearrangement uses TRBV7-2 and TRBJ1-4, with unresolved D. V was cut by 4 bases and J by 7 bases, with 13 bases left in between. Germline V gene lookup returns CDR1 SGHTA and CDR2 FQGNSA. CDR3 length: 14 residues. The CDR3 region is CASSSTGGSEKLFF. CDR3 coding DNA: TGTGCCAGCAGCTCGACTGGCGGGAGTGAAAAACTGTTTTTT.

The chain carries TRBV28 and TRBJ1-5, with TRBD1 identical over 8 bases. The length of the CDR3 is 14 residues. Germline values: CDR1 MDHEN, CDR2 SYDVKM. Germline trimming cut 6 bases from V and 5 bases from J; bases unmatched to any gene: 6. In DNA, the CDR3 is TGTGCCAGCAGCCTAGGACAGGGTGATCAGCCCCAGCATTTT. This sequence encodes CASSLGQGDQPQHF.

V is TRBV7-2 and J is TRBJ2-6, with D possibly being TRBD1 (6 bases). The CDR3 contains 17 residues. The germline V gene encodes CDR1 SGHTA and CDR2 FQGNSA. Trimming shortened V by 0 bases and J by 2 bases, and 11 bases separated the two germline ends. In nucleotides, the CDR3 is TGTGCCAGCAGCTTAGCAGGGCAGGGGACTGGGGCCAACGTCCTGACTTTC. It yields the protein CASSLAGQGTGANVLTF.

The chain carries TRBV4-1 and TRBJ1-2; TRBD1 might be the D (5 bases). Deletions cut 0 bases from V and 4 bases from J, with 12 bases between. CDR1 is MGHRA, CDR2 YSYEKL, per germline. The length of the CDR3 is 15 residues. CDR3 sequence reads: CASSQEGRDSYGYTF. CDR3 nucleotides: TGCGCCAGCAGCCAAGAGGGCAGGGATTCCTATGGCTACACCTTC.

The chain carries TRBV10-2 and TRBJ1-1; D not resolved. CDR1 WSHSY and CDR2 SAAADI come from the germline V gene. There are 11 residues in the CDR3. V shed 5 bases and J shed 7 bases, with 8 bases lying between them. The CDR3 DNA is TGCGCCAGCAGTCCCGGCGGTGAAGCTTTCTTT. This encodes CASSPGGEAFF.

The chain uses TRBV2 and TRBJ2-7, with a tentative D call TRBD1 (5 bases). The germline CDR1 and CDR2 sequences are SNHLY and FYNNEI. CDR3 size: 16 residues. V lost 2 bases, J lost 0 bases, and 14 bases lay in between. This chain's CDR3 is CASSEMGRATSYEQYF. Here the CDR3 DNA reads TGTGCCAGCAGTGAAATGGGCAGGGCAACCTCCTACGAGCAGTACTTC.

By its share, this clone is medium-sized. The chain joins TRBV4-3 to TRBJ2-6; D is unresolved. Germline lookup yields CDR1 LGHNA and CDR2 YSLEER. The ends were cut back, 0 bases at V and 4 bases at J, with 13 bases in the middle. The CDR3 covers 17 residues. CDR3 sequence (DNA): TGCGCCAGCAGCCAAGATGGCGAGGTATCCGGGGCCAACGTCCTGACTTTC. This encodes CASSQDGEVSGANVLTF.

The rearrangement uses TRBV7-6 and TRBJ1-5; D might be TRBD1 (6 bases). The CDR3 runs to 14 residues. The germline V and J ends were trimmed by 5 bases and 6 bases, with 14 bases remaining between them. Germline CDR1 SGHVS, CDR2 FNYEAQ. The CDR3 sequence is CASSPLGQGQPQHF. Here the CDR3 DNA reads TGTGCCAGCAGCCCGCTGGGACAAGGTCAGCCCCAGCATTTT.

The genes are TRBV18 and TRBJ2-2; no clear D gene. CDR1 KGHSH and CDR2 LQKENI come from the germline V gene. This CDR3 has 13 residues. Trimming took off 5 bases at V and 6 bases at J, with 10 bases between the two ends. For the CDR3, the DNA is TGTGCCAGCTCAGGAGACGGCTCCGGGGAGCTGTTTTTT. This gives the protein CASSGDGSGELFF.

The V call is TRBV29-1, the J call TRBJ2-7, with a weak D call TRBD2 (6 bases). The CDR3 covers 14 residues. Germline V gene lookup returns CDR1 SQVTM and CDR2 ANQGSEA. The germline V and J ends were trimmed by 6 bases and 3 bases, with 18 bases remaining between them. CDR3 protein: CSVGGGSSLYEQYF. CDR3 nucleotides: TGCAGCGTGGGGGGTGGGAGTTCCCTCTACGAGCAGTACTTC.